A single sample gave rise to the 5 T cell receptor beta chains below, sequenced in a study of cytomegalovirus exposure and HLA in healthy donors. PCR amplification relied on 60 Vbeta primers (plus 13 Jbeta primers). Sequenced by immunoSEQ multiplex PCR; TCRdb stores in-frame clones only, minus some. The sample shows around 76,000 clones, under 85% of them seen only once. The sample taken for sequencing was PBMCs. The source is a woman aged 40 to 50 in good health and CMV-seropositive.

This sequence joins TRBV5-6 and TRBJ2-7; 9 bases map to TRBD1. Germline CDR1 reads SGHDT; CDR2 reads YYEEEE. The junction had 8 bases not matched to a gene; V was cut back by 4 bases and J by 3 bases. This CDR3 is 15 amino acids long. DNA of the CDR3: TGTGCCAGCAGCATGCTACAGGGGGCCTACTACGAGCAGTACTTC. This sequence encodes CASSMLQGAYYEQYF. Together with reference TRBV5-6 and TRBJ2-7, the CDR3 gives the full variable domain: DAGVTQSPTHLIKTRGQQVTLRCSPKSGHDTVSWYQQALGQGPQFIFQYYEEEERQRGNFPDRFSGHQFPNYSSELNVNALLLGDSALYLCASSMLQGAYYEQYFGPGTRLTVT.

The chain combines TRBV19 with TRBJ2-1, with unresolved D. Germline CDR1 is LNHDA and CDR2 is SQIVND (reference sequence). Trimming cost V 3 bases and J 0 bases, with 12 bases left between them. The CDR3 consists of 16 residues. CDR3 region: CASSIYARSSYNEQFF. CDR3 sequence (DNA): TGTGCCAGTAGTATTTATGCGAGAAGCTCCTACAATGAGCAGTTCTTC.

The V gene is TRBV19, the J gene TRBJ1-2; no definite D call. V lost 7 bases to trimming and J lost 2 bases, with 23 bases between them. This CDR3 has 17 amino acids. The V gene's germline CDR1 is LNHDA and CDR2 SQIVND (reference sequence). The CDR3 DNA is TGTGCCAGTATCTCGAGGATTGACCGACTTGGGAACTATGGCTACACCTTC. Amino acid sequence: CASISRIDRLGNYGYTF.

The chain carries TRBV19 and TRBJ2-7; D gene unclear. The length of the CDR3 is 13 residues. V shed 2 bases and J shed 5 bases, with 10 bases lying between them. Germline V gene data show CDR1 as LNHDA and CDR2 as SQIVND (reference sequence). CDR3 DNA: TGTGCCAGTAGTATAATTTGGCAGGACGAGCAGTACTTC. The encoded protein is CASSIIWQDEQYF.

This clone has more than one count but fewer than ten. V gene TRBV28 combines with J gene TRBJ1-1; 7 bases fit TRBD1. The CDR3 covers 15 residues. V lost 5 bases to trimming and J lost 2 bases; unmatched junction nucleotides: 8. CDR1 and CDR2 (germline): MDHEN, SYDVKM. The CDR3 sequence is CASSRGGRANTEAFF. The CDR3 bases are TGTGCCAGCAGTCGAGGGGGCAGGGCCAACACTGAAGCTTTCTTT.